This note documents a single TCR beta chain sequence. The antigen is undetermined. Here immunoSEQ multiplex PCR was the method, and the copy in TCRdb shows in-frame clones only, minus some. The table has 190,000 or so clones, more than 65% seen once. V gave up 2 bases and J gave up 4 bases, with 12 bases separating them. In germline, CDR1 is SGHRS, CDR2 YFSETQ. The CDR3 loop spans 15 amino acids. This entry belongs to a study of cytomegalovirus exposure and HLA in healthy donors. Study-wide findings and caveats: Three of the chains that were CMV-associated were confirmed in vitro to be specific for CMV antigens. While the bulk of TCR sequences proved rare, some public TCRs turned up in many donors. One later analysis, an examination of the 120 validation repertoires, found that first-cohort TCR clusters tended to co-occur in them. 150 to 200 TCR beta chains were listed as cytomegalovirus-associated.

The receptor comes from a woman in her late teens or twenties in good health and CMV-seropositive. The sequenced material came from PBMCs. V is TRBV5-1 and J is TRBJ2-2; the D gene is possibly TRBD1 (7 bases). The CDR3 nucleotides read TGCGCCAGCAGCTTCGTTCAGGGGGGCACCGGGGAGCTGTTTTTT. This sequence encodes CASSFVQGGTGELFF. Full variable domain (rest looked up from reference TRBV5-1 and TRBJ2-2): KAGVTQTPRYLIKTRGQQVTLSCSPISGHRSVSWYQQTPGQGLQFLFEYFSETQRNKGNFPGRFSGRQFSNSRSEMNVSTLELGDSALYLCASSFVQGGTGELFFGEGSRLTVL.